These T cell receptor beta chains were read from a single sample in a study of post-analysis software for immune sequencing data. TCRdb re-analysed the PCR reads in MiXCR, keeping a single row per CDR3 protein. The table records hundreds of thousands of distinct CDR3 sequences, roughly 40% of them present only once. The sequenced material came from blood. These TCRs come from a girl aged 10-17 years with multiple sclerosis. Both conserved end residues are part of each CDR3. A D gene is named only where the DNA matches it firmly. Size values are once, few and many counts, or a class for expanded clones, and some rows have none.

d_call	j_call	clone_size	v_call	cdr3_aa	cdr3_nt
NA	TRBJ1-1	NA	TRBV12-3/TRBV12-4	CASNLNTEAFF	TGTGCCAGCAACCTGAACACTGAAGCTTTCTTT
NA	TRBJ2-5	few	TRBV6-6	CASRGPGRKRETQYF	TGTGCCAGCAGAGGCCCAGGGAGAAAGAGGGAGACCCAGTACTTC
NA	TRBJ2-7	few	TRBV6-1	CASSERDTPPYEQYF	TGTGCCAGCAGTGAGAGGGACACCCCACCCTACGAGCAGTACTTC
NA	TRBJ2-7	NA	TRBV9	CASSVGVQGGEQYF	TGTGCCAGCAGCGTCGGCGTACAGGGAGGAGAGCAGTACTTC
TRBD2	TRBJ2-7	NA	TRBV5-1	CASSPGLASPREQYF	TGCGCCAGCAGCCCGGGACTAGCGTCTCCTAGGGAGCAGTACTTC
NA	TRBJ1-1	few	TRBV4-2	CASSQIREENTEAFF	TGTGCCAGCAGCCAAATCCGGGAGGAGAACACTGAAGCTTTCTTT
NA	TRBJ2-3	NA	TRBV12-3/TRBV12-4	CASTLGAGPTQYF	TGTGCCAGCACCTTGGGGGCTGGCCCAACGCAGTATTTT
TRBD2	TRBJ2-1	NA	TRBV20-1	CSASSLIGGARGNEQFF	TGCAGTGCTAGCTCCCTAATCGGGGGGGCCAGGGGTAATGAGCAGTTCTTC
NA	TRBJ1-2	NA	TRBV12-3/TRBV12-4	CASKRGPGGYTF	TGTGCCAGCAAGCGGGGGCCCGGCGGCTACACCTTC
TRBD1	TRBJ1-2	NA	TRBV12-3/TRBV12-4	CASSLSPGGFGYTF	TGTGCCAGCAGCCTCTCGCCAGGGGGTTTTGGCTACACCTTC
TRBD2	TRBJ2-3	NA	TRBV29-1	CSVTGLAGVYTQYF	TGCAGCGTGACGGGACTAGCGGGAGTATATACGCAGTATTTT